The clone carrying this T cell receptor beta chain was observed once. The antigen is unknown. This sample was taken from a study of somatic mutations in cytotoxic T cells in rheumatoid arthritis. Across the whole study: Nearly 100% purity was obtained when some V beta antibody-stained T-cell populations were flow-sorted; these included V beta1+ cells sequenced for TCRB.

Study-level points and caveats: Rheumatoid arthritis patients were compared with age-matched healthy controls, and their CD8+ T-cell clonality did not differ significantly. Among patients with rheumatoid arthritis, but not healthy controls, CD8+ clonality increased with age.

The method was immunoSEQ multiplex PCR; TCRdb's version includes in-frame clones alone and lacks a portion of them. The repertoire includes roughly 10,000 clones, around 79% of them detected once, and roughly 36% sits in the top ten. V gave up 1 base and J gave up 6 bases, with 12 bases separating them. The germline V gene encodes CDR1 MGHRA and CDR2 YSYEKL. The CDR3 spans 14 residues. This sequence originates from an adult with rheumatoid arthritis. The chain is built from TRBV4-1 and TRBJ1-2; a possible D gene is TRBD1 (6 bases). The sequenced material came from CD8+ T cells sorted from blood. The chain's CDR3 is CASSQVRGVDGYTF. The CDR3 nucleotides are TGCGCCAGCAGCCAAGTAAGGGGGGTGGATGGCTACACCTTC.